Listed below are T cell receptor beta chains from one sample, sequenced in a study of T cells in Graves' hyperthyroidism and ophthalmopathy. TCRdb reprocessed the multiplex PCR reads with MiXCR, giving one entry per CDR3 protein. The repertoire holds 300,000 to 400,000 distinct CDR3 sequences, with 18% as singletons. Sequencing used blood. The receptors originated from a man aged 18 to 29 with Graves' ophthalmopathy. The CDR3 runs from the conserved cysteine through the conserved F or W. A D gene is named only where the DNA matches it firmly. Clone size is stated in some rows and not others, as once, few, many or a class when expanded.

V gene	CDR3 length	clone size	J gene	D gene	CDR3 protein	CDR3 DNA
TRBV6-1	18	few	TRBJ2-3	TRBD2	CATGRYGQLTSGTDTQYF	TGTGCCACCGGACGATACGGCCAACTCACTAGCGGCACAGATACGCAGTATTTT
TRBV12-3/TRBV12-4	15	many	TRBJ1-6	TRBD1	CASIGAQGANSPLHF	TGTGCCAGCATAGGAGCACAGGGGGCTAATTCACCCCTCCACTTT
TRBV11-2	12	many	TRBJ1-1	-	CASSLAADEAFF	TGTGCCAGCAGCTTAGCGGCAGATGAAGCTTTCTTT
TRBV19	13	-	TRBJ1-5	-	CASSMGGGQPQHF	TGTGCCAGTAGTATGGGGGGCGGGCAGCCCCAGCATTTT
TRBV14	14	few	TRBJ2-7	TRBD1	CASSQWTGIYEQYF	TGTGCCAGCAGCCAATGGACAGGAATCTACGAGCAGTACTTC
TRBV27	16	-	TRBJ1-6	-	CASSFATGSSPSPLHF	TGTGCCAGCAGTTTCGCAACGGGATCAAGCCCTTCACCCCTCCACTTT
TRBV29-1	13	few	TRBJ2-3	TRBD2	CSVQGLAVGTQYF	TGCAGCGTACAAGGACTAGCAGTAGGTACGCAGTATTTT
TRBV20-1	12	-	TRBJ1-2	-	CSARDGNYGYTF	TGCAGTGCTAGGGACGGCAACTATGGCTACACCTTC
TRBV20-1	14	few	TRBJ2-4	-	CSARDSGNGDIQYF	TGCAGTGCTAGAGATTCTGGTAACGGGGACATTCAGTACTTC
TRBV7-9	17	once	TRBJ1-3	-	CASSLGPGMVSGNTIYF	TGTGCCAGCAGCTTAGGTCCAGGGATGGTCTCTGGAAACACCATATATTTT
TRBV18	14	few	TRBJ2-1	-	CASSLLGDNNEQLF	TGTGCCAGCTCACTCCTAGGGGATAACAATGAGCAGCTCTTC
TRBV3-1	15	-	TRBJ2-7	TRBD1	CASSSGQTVSYEQYF	TGTGCCAGCAGTTCGGGACAGACCGTCTCCTACGAGCAGTACTTC
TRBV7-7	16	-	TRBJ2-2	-	CASSPETNLNTGELFF	TGTGCTAGCAGCCCAGAGACTAACCTGAACACCGGGGAGCTGTTTTTT
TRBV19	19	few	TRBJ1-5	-	CASSIWFGVADYSNQPQHF	TGTGCCAGTAGTATTTGGTTTGGGGTGGCGGATTATAGCAATCAGCCCCAGCATTTT
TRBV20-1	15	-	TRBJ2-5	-	CSARGYSRYQEAQYF	TGCAGTGCTAGAGGGTATAGTCGATACCAAGAGGCCCAGTACTTC
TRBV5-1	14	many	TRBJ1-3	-	CASSAADYGNTIYF	TGCGCCAGCAGCGCGGCAGACTACGGAAACACCATATATTTT
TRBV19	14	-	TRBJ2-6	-	CASQWGSGANVLTF	TGTGCCAGTCAGTGGGGGTCTGGGGCCAACGTCCTGACTTTC
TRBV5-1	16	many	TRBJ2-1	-	CASSLGPGARNNEQFF	TGCGCCAGCAGCTTGGGTCCGGGGGCGAGAAACAATGAGCAGTTCTTC
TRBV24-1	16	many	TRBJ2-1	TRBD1	CATSDNRGRRANEQFF	TGTGCCACCAGTGATAACAGGGGCCGTCGGGCGAATGAGCAGTTCTTC
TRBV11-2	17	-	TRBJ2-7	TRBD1	CASSLMRTGTGSYEQYF	TGTGCCAGCAGCCTGATGAGGACCGGGACAGGGTCCTACGAGCAGTACTTC
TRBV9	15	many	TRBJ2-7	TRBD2	CASSAGGWTTYEQYF	TGTGCCAGCAGCGCCGGGGGGTGGACCACCTACGAGCAGTACTTC
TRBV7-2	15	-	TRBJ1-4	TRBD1	CASSLDGRGLGKLFF	TGTGCCAGCAGCTTAGATGGCAGGGGGCTGGGAAAACTGTTTTTT
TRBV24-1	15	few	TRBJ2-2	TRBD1	CATSDRPTGGGELFF	TGTGCCACCAGTGACCGCCCCACAGGGGGCGGGGAGCTGTTTTTT
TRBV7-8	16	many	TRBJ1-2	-	CASSPSSRATSEGYTF	TGTGCCAGCAGCCCCTCGAGCAGGGCCACCTCGGAAGGCTACACCTTC
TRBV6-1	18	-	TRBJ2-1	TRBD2	CASSLGLAGGLTYNEQFF	TGTGCCAGCAGTTTGGGACTAGCGGGGGGCCTAACCTACAATGAGCAGTTCTTC
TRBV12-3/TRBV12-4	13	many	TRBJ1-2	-	CASFSPWPLGYTF	TGTGCCAGCTTTAGCCCATGGCCCCTTGGCTACACCTTC
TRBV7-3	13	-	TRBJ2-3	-	CVSSPGGTDTQYF	TGTGTCAGCAGCCCAGGGGGGACAGATACGCAGTATTTT
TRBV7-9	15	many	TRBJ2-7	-	CASSLAVAGSYEQYF	TGTGCCAGCAGCTTAGCGGTCGCGGGATCCTACGAGCAGTACTTC
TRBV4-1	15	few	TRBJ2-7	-	CASSRDPGPPFEQYF	TGCGCCAGCAGCCGAGATCCGGGACCCCCCTTCGAGCAGTACTTC
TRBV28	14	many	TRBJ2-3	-	CASSLAPSTDTQYF	TGTGCCAGCAGTTTAGCGCCTAGCACAGATACGCAGTATTTT
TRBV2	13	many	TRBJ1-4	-	CASQRADPEKLFF	TGTGCCTCCCAGAGGGCTGACCCAGAAAAACTGTTTTTT
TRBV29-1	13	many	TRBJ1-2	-	CSVDGRVNYGYTF	TGCAGCGTTGATGGCAGGGTTAACTATGGCTACACCTTC
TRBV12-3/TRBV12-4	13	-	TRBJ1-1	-	CASSWSGATEAFF	TGTGCCAGCAGTTGGAGCGGGGCCACTGAAGCTTTCTTT
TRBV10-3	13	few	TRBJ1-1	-	CAMLRDLNTEAFF	TGTGCCATGCTCAGGGATTTGAACACTGAAGCTTTCTTT
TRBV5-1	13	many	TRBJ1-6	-	CASSPAMNSPLHF	TGCGCCAGCAGCCCTGCTATGAATTCACCCCTCCACTTT
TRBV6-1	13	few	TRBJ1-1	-	CATKVGQWVEAFF	TGTGCCACCAAGGTTGGGCAGTGGGTTGAAGCTTTCTTT
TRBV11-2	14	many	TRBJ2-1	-	CASSFSQASHEQFF	TGTGCCAGCAGCTTTAGTCAGGCGTCCCATGAGCAGTTCTTC
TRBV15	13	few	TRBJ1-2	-	CATSQGHRYGYTF	TGTGCCACCTCACAGGGACATAGATATGGCTACACCTTC
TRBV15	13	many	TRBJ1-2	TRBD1	CATSEDRAYGYTF	TGTGCCACCAGCGAGGACAGGGCGTATGGCTACACCTTC
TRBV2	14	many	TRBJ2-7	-	CASRDGGSVTEQYF	TGTGCCAGCAGGGACGGAGGTTCGGTAACAGAGCAGTACTTC
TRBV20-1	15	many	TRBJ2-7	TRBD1	CSATGDGTGDGEQYF	TGCAGTGCTACAGGAGATGGGACAGGGGATGGCGAGCAGTACTTC
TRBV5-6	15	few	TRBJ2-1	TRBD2	CASSSSSGGDNEQFF	TGTGCCAGCAGCTCCTCTAGCGGGGGGGACAATGAGCAGTTCTTC
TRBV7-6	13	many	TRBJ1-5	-	CASSRGVDQPQHF	TGTGCCAGCAGCCGCGGGGTTGATCAGCCCCAGCATTTT
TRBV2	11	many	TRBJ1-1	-	CASRGQLEAFF	TGTGCCAGCAGGGGCCAACTTGAAGCTTTCTTT
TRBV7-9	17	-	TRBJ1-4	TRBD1	CASSFKGRDRWREKLFF	TGTGCCAGCAGCTTCAAAGGCCGGGACAGGTGGCGTGAAAAACTGTTTTTT
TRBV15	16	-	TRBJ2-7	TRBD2	CATSPGTSGGADEQYF	TGTGCCACCAGCCCAGGGACTAGCGGGGGGGCCGACGAGCAGTACTTC
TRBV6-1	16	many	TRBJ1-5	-	CASSSQGSSRRQPQHF	TGTGCCAGCAGTTCCCAGGGCAGTAGTCGACGTCAGCCCCAGCATTTT
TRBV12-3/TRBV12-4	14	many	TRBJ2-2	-	CASSFGQDTGELFF	TGTGCCAGCAGTTTCGGGCAGGACACCGGGGAGCTGTTTTTT
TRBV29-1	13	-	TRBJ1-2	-	CSVSGPAGYGYTF	TGCAGCGTTTCCGGGCCGGCCGGCTATGGCTACACCTTC
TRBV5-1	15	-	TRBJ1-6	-	CASSLTGKEDSPLHF	TGCGCCAGCAGCTTGACAGGGAAGGAGGATTCACCCCTCCACTTT
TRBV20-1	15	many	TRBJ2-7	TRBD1	CSARPPGTGWYEQYF	TGCAGTGCTAGACCACCCGGGACAGGGTGGTACGAGCAGTACTTC
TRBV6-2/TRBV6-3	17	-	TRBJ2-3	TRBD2	CASSYVQGTSGLDTQYF	TGTGCCAGCAGTTACGTACAGGGGACTAGCGGGCTAGATACGCAGTATTTT
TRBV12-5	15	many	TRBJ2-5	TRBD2	CASAGGVRVQETQYF	TGTGCTAGTGCCGGGGGGGTCCGTGTCCAAGAGACCCAGTACTTC
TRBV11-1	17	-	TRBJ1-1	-	CASSPLRAQVMNTEAFF	TGTGCCAGCTCACCATTGAGGGCCCAAGTCATGAACACTGAAGCTTTCTTT
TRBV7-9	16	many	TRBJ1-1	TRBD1	CASRPKGQAVGTEAFF	TGTGCCAGCAGACCCAAGGGACAGGCCGTTGGAACTGAAGCTTTCTTT
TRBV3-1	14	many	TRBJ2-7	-	CASSQGGPSYEQYF	TGTGCCAGCAGCCAAGGCGGGCCCTCCTACGAGCAGTACTTC
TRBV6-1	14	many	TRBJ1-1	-	CASSERAEGTEAFF	TGTGCCAGCAGTGAAAGGGCGGAGGGCACTGAAGCTTTCTTT
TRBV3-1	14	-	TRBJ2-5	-	CASSHNGGLETQYF	TGTGCCAGCAGCCACAACGGAGGGCTGGAGACCCAGTACTTC
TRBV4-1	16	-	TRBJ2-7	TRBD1	CASSPAGQGGSYEQYF	TGCGCCAGCAGCCCAGCCGGACAGGGGGGCTCCTACGAGCAGTACTTC
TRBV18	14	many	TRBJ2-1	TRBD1	CASLPGQAYNEQFF	TGTGCCAGCCTACCGGGACAGGCTTACAATGAGCAGTTCTTC